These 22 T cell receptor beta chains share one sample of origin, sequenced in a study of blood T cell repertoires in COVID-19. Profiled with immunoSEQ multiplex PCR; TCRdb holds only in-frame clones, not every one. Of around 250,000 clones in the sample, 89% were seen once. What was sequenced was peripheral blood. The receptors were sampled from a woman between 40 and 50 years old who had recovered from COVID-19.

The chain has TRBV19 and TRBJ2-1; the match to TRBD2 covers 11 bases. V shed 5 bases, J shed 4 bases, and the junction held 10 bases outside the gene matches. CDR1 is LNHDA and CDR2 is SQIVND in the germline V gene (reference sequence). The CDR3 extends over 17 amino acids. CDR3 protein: CASSLPGLAAIYNEQFF. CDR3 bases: TGTGCCAGTAGTCTACCGGGACTAGCGGCGATTTACAATGAGCAGTTCTTC.

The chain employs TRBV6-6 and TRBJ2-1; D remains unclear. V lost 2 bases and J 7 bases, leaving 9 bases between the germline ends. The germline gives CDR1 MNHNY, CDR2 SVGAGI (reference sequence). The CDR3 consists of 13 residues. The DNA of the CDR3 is TGTGCCAGCAGTTACGAGAGGTGGAATGAGCAGTTCTTC. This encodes CASSYERWNEQFF.

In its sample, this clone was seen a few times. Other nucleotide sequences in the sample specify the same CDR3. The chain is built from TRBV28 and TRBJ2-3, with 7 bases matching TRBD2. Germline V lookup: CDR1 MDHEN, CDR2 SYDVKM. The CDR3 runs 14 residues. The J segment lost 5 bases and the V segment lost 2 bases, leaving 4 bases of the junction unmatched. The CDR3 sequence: CASSLGAGVDTQYF. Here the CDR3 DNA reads TGTGCCAGCAGTTTAGGGGCGGGGGTAGATACGCAGTATTTT.

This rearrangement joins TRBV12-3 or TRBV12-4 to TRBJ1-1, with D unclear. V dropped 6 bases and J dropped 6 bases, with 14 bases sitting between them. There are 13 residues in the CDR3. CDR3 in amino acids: CASSSISAAEAFF. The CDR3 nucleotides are TGTGCCAGCAGCTCCATATCGGCGGCTGAAGCTTTCTTT.

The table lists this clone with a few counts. In DNA, the CDR3 is TGTGCCACCAGCAGGTTCGCCGGGACATCGGTGTTCACTGAAGCTTTCTTT. Its protein is CATSRFAGTSVFTEAFF. The chain recombines TRBV15 with TRBJ1-1, with D perhaps matching TRBD1 (6 bases). Per the germline V gene, CDR1 is LNHNV and CDR2 is YYDKDF (reference sequence). Trimming pared 3 bases from V and 4 bases from J, leaving 21 bases between. The CDR3 contains 17 residues.

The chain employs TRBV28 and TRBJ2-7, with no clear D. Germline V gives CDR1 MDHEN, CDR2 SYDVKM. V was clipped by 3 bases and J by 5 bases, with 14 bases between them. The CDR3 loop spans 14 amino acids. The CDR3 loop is CASSFRGFGDEQYV. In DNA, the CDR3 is TGTGCCAGCAGTTTCCGAGGATTCGGAGACGAGCAGTACGTC.

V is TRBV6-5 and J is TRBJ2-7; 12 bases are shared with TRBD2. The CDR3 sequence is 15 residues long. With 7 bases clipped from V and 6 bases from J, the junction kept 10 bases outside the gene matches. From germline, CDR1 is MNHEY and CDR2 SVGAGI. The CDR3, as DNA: TGTGCCAGCACCCGCTTTCTAGCGGGGGGGGGCGAGCAGTACTTC. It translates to CASTRFLAGGGEQYF.

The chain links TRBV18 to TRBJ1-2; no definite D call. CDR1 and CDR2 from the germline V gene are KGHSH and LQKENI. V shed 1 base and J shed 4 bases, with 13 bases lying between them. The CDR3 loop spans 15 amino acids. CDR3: CASSPQDRGSYGYTF. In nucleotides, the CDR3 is TGTGCCAGCTCACCACAAGACCGAGGATCCTATGGCTACACCTTC.

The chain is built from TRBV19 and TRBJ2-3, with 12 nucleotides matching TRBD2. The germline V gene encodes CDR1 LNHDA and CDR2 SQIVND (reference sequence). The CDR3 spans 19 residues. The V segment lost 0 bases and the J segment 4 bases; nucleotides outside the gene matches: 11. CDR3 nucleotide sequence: TGTGCCAGTAGTATAGATGCTAGCGGGAGGGCCTTCCTATCAGATACGCAGTATTTT. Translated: CASSIDASGRAFLSDTQYF.

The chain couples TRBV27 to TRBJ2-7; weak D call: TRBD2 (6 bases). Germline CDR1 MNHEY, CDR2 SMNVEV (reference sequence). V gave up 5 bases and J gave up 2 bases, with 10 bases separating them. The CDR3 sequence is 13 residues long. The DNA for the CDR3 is TGTGCCAGCAGTCTGCCGGGGGCCTACGAGCAGTACGTC. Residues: CASSLPGAYEQYV.

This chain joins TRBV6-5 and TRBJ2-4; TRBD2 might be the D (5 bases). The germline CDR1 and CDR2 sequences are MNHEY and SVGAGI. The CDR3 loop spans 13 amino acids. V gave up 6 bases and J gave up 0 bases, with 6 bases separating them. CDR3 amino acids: CASRGLAKNIQYF. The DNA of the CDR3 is TGTGCCAGCAGAGGACTAGCCAAAAACATTCAGTACTTC.

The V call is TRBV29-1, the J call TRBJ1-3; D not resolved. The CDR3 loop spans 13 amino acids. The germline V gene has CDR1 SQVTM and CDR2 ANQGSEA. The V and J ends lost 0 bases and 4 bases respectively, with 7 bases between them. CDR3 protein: CSVEDSEGNTIYF. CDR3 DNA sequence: TGCAGCGTTGAAGATTCGGAGGGAAACACCATATATTTT. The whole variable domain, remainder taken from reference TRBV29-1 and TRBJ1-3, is SAVISQKPSRDICQRGTSLTIQCQVDSQVTMMFWYRQQPGQSLTLIATANQGSEATYESGFVIDKFPISRPNLTFSTLTVSNMSPEDSSIYLCSVEDSEGNTIYFGEGSWLTVV.

The CDR3 DNA reads as TGTGCCAGCAGCCAAGACTTGGGACTAGCGGGGGGGCGATACACAGATACGCAGTATTTT. It yields the protein CASSQDLGLAGGRYTDTQYF. This chain connects TRBV4-2 to TRBJ2-3; 16 positions agree with TRBD2. Germline trimming cut 0 bases from V and 2 bases from J; bases unmatched to any gene: 8. This CDR3 contains 20 residues. Germline-derived CDR1 and CDR2 are LGHNA and YNFKEQ.

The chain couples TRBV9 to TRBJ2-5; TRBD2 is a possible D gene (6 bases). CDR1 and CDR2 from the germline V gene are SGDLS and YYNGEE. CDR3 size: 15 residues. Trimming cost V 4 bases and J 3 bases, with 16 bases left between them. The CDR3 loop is CASSTRLAFEETQYF. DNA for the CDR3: TGTGCCAGCAGCACCCGTCTAGCGTTTGAAGAGACCCAGTACTTC.

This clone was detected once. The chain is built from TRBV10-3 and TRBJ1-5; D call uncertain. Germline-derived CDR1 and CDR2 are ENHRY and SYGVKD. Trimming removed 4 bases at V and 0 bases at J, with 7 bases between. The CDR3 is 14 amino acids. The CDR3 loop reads CAISARDSNQPQHF. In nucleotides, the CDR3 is TGTGCCATCAGTGCACGGGATAGCAATCAGCCCCAGCATTTT.

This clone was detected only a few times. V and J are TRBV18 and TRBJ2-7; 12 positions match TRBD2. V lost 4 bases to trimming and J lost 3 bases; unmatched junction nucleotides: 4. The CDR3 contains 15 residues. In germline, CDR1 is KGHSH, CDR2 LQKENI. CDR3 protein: CASSQGTSGFYEQYV. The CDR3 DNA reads TGTGCCAGCTCACAGGGGACTAGCGGGTTCTACGAGCAGTACGTC.

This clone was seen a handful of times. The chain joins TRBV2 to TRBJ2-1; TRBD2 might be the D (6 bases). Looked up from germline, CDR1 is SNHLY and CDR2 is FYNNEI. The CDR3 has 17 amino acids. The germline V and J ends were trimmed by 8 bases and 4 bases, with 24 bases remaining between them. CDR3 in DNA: TGTGCCAGCTCCGGAGGGGAGGTTGCTAGAATTTACAATGAGCAGTTCTTC. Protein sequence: CASSGGEVARIYNEQFF. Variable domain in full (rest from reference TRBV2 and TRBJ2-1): EPEVTQTPSHQVTQMGQEVILRCVPISNHLYFYWYRQILGQKVEFLVSFYNNEISEKSEIFDDQFSVERPDGSNFTLKIRSTKLEDSAMYFCASSGGEVARIYNEQFFGPGTRLTVL.

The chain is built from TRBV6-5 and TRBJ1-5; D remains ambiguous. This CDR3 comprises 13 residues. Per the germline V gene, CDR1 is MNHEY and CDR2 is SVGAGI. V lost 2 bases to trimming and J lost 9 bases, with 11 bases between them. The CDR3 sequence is CASSYDLVSPQHF. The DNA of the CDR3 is TGTGCCAGCAGTTACGATTTAGTTTCGCCCCAGCATTTT.

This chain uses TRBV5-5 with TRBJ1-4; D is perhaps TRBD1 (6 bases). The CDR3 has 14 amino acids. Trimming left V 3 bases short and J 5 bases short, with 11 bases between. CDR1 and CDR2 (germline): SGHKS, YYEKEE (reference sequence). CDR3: CASSYEDRNEKLFF. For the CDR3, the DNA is TGTGCCAGCAGCTACGAGGACAGAAATGAAAAACTGTTTTTT.

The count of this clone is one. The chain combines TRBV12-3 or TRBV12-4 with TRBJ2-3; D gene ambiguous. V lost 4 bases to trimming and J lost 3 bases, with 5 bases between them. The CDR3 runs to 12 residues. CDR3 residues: CASSSSTDTQYF. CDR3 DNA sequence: TGTGCCAGCAGTTCCTCTACAGATACGCAGTATTTT.

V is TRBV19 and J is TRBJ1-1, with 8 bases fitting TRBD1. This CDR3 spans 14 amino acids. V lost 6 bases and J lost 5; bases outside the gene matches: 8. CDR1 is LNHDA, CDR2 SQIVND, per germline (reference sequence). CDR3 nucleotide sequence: TGTGCCAGTAGGGACAGGGCGGACGGAACTGAAGCTTTCTTT. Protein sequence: CASRDRADGTEAFF. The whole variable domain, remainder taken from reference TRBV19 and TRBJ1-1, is DGGITQSPKYLFRKEGQNVTLSCEQNLNHDAMYWYRQDPGQGLRLIYYSQIVNDFQKGDIAEGYSVSREKKESFPLTVTSAQKNPTAFYLCASRDRADGTEAFFGQGTRLTVV.

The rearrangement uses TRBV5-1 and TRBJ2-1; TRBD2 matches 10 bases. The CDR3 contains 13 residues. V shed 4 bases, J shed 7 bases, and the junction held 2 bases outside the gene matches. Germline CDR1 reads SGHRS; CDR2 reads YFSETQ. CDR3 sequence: CASSQTSGNEQFF. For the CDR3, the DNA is TGCGCCAGCAGCCAGACTAGCGGGAATGAGCAGTTCTTC.